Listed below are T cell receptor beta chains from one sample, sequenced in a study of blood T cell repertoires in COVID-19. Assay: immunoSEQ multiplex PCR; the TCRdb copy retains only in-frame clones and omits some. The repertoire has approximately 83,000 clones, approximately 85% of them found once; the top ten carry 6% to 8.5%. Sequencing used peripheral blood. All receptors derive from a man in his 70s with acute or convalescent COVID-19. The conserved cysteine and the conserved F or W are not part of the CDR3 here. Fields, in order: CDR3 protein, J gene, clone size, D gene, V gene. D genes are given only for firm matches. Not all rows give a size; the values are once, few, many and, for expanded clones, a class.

ASSPLAASYEQY | TRBJ2-7 | NA | NA | TRBV5-1
ASSGTDYEQY | TRBJ2-7 | NA | TRBD1 | TRBV28
ASSLQENEQF | TRBJ2-1 | NA | NA | TRBV3-1/TRBV3-2
ASSLEPGLDNQPQH | TRBJ1-5 | NA | NA | TRBV7-8
ASSLARRGTGELF | TRBJ2-2 | NA | NA | TRBV5-1
ASSGGLSNQPQH | TRBJ1-5 | NA | NA | TRBV6-2/TRBV6-3
SVGASGIYNEQF | TRBJ2-1 | NA | TRBD2 | TRBV29-1
ASSQDPPAGVFPMNTEAF | TRBJ1-1 | once | NA | TRBV4-3
ASSRYDRGNNSPLH | TRBJ1-6 | NA | TRBD1 | TRBV5-6
ASSLDGGSGNTIY | TRBJ1-3 | NA | NA | TRBV5-1
ASSLLSGRDYEQY | TRBJ2-7 | NA | NA | TRBV5-1
ASSFLQGGYT | TRBJ1-2 | few | NA | TRBV28
ASSLLEAGGNYEQY | TRBJ2-7 | NA | NA | TRBV5-1
ASSSTANQPQH | TRBJ1-5 | NA | NA | TRBV12-3/TRBV12-4
ASSSYDRGTEAF | TRBJ1-1 | NA | TRBD1 | TRBV7-9
ASSGLHETYGYT | TRBJ1-2 | NA | NA | TRBV7-9
ASSQYGTGERMQF | TRBJ2-1 | NA | NA | TRBV4-1
ASSPGQSKNIQY | TRBJ2-4 | NA | NA | TRBV6-5
ASSIRAEAF | TRBJ1-1 | NA | NA | TRBV19
ASSLSSGVGSYEQY | TRBJ2-7 | NA | TRBD2 | TRBV18
ASSPYYPSTDTQY | TRBJ2-3 | NA | NA | TRBV16
ASSLPRQKNTGELF | TRBJ2-2 | NA | NA | TRBV4-1
ASARFAGEQF | TRBJ2-1 | NA | NA | TRBV12-3/TRBV12-4
ASSSGEGVFRTQH | TRBJ1-5 | NA | NA | TRBV28
ASSQDVNRDGYT | TRBJ1-2 | NA | NA | TRBV4-1
ASSPYHRSYEQY | TRBJ2-7 | NA | NA | TRBV6-5
ASSPGGSNYGYT | TRBJ1-2 | NA | NA | TRBV19
ASRRTYEQY | TRBJ2-7 | few | NA | TRBV25-1
ASSRHSSGNTIY | TRBJ1-3 | NA | NA | TRBV7-2
ASSIQTGSHEQF | TRBJ2-1 | few | NA | TRBV5-1
ASSPGTGAGTGELF | TRBJ2-2 | NA | TRBD1 | TRBV7-7
ASSLSLSGGHAIYGYT | TRBJ1-2 | NA | TRBD1 | TRBV11-2
ASSRSVQKTQY | TRBJ2-5 | NA | NA | TRBV19
ASSQTDRGIVTQY | TRBJ2-5 | NA | TRBD1 | TRBV11-1
ASSASFLTGLRQF | TRBJ2-1 | NA | NA | TRBV7-2
ASTQQWTAGGYT | TRBJ1-2 | NA | NA | TRBV6-5
ASRHDRRTLRTEAF | TRBJ1-1 | once | NA | TRBV27
ASSLDLYEQY | TRBJ2-7 | NA | NA | TRBV5-1
ASSDLVETQY | TRBJ2-5 | NA | NA | TRBV2
ASSAQTGQTGELF | TRBJ2-2 | NA | NA | TRBV7-6
ASSTGDNEQF | TRBJ2-1 | NA | TRBD1 | TRBV7-3
ASRGLAGVPNEQF | TRBJ2-1 | NA | TRBD2 | TRBV2
ASRGDRGILNEQF | TRBJ2-1 | once | TRBD1 | TRBV6-5
ASSVTEGGTGAF | TRBJ1-1 | NA | TRBD1 | TRBV4-1
ASSLGDRFSGNTIY | TRBJ1-3 | NA | NA | TRBV5-1
ASSTPQETQY | TRBJ2-5 | NA | NA | TRBV28
ASSLTLSSYNSPLH | TRBJ1-6 | NA | NA | TRBV4-1
AIRSSGTDTQY | TRBJ2-3 | NA | TRBD2 | TRBV10-3
ASSPFNSPLH | TRBJ1-6 | NA | NA | TRBV7-2
ASSLAEGSGEKLF | TRBJ1-4 | NA | NA | TRBV11-2